This passage covers 28 T cell receptor beta chains from one sample sequenced in a study of regulatory T cells in long-lasting Graves disease. Time point reported: newly diagnosed GD, antithyroid drugs for less than 3 months. The TCR library was made from RNA that had been extracted from PBMCs in TRIzol. The authors built TCR beta libraries using iRepertoire HTBI primers and Arm-PCR of CDR3 regions. TCRdb recomputed calls from the multiplex PCR reads with MiXCR, one row per CDR3 protein. The repertoire holds roughly 510,000 distinct CDR3 sequences, with 15% to 20% as singletons. The sample also formed part of further work on T cells in Graves' hyperthyroidism and ophthalmopathy.

Sequencing was performed on peripheral blood mononuclear cells (PBMCs), taken at new diagnosis, from a patient treated with antithyroid drugs. Receptors originate from a young man with Graves disease.

For this clonotype: At one end the junction does not follow the germline gene, possibly because of a read error. The chain links TRBV5-1 to TRBJ2-7, with TRBD1 as a possible D gene (6 bases). The CDR3 runs to 13 residues. Germline-derived CDR1 and CDR2 are SGHRS and YFSETQ. The CDR3, as DNA: TGCGCCAGCACCGGGCCCCAGGGGAACGAGCGGTACTTC. This codes for CASTGPQGNERYF. The full variable domain, completed using reference TRBV5-1 and TRBJ2-7, is KAGVTQTPRYLIKTRGQQVTLSCSPISGHRSVSWYQQTPGQGLQFLFEYFSETQRNKGNFPGRFSGRQFSNSRSEMNVSTLELGDSALYLCASTGPQGNERYFGPGTRLTVT.

This clonotype was observed at least ten times. The chain is built from TRBV30 and TRBJ2-7, with 10 positions matching TRBD2. The CDR3 is made up of 14 amino acids. V trimming: 4 bases; J trimming: 2 bases; junction bases outside the gene matches: 5. From germline, CDR1 is GTSNPN and CDR2 SVGIG (reference sequence). This CDR3 is CAWKRTSGPYEQYF. CDR3 bases: TGTGCCTGGAAACGGACTAGCGGCCCCTACGAGCAGTACTTC.

In this sample, this clonotype turned up many times. The CDR3 DNA is TGTGCCTGGAGCGCGGGACAGGGGACTTTGGGCAATCAGCCCCAGCATTTT. Translated, it gives CAWSAGQGTLGNQPQHF. This chain links TRBV30 with TRBJ1-5; 10 bases line up with TRBD1. This CDR3 has 17 amino acids. CDR1 and CDR2 from the germline V gene are GTSNPN and SVGIG (reference sequence). V lost 3 bases to trimming and J lost 2 bases; unmatched junction nucleotides: 10.

This clonotype came up many times. The V and J genes are TRBV18 and TRBJ2-3; 7 bases fit TRBD2. V trimming: 4 bases; J trimming: 4 bases; junction bases outside the gene matches: 8. This CDR3 spans 15 amino acids. Germline V gene sequence: CDR1 KGHSH, CDR2 LQKENI. CDR3 nucleotide sequence: TGTGCCAGCTCACTTCGGACTAGATCCCCAGATACGCAGTATTTT. Protein sequence: CASSLRTRSPDTQYF.

This clonotype has a handful of counts. The gene calls are TRBV7-8 and TRBJ1-6; maybe TRBD1 (5 bases). Germline values: CDR1 SGHVS, CDR2 FQNEAQ. Trimming removed 7 bases at V and 5 bases at J, with 15 bases between. This CDR3 is built from 15 residues. The CDR3: CASTNRDANNSPLHF. The CDR3 DNA reads as TGTGCCAGCACCAACCGGGACGCCAATAATTCACCCCTCCACTTT. Full variable domain (missing parts from reference TRBV7-8 and TRBJ1-6): GAGVSQSPRYKVAKRGQDVALRCDPISGHVSLFWYQQALGQGPEFLTYFQNEAQLDKSGLPSDRFFAERPEGSVSTLKIQRTQQEDSAVYLCASTNRDANNSPLHFGNGTRLTVT.

The V gene is TRBV5-4, the J gene TRBJ2-1; 11 bases are a match to TRBD2. This CDR3 has 15 amino acids. Germline CDR1 reads SGHNT; CDR2 reads YYREEE (reference sequence). V was clipped by 4 bases and J by 5 bases; unmatched bases: 5. DNA of the CDR3: TGTGCCAGCAGCGGGGGGACTAGCGGACACAATGAGCAGTTCTTC. Amino acids: CASSGGTSGHNEQFF.

This clonotype was seen repeatedly, ten times or more. The rearrangement joins TRBV11-2 to TRBJ2-1; possible D gene TRBD2, 6 bases. Germline lookup yields CDR1 SGHAT and CDR2 FQNNGV. Trimming pared 5 bases from V and 1 base from J, leaving 12 bases between. This CDR3 is built from 15 residues. The DNA of the CDR3 is TGTGCCAGCAGCGCCACTAGCAGTTCCTACAATGAGCAGTTCTTC. Protein sequence: CASSATSSSYNEQFF.

This clonotype was found many times. The chain joins TRBV9 to TRBJ2-1, with 10 bases fitting TRBD2. The CDR3 is 15 residues long. J lost 6 bases, V lost 5 bases, and 8 bases had no gene match. The germline gives CDR1 SGDLS, CDR2 YYNGEE. The CDR3 spells CASRKAGGPSNEQFF. Written as DNA, the CDR3 is TGTGCCAGCAGGAAAGCGGGAGGGCCTTCCAATGAGCAGTTCTTC.

This clonotype was seen once. The chain combines TRBV12-5 with TRBJ2-1; TRBD2 might be the D (5 bases). Germline assignment: CDR1 LGHNT and CDR2 FRNRAP. The CDR3 is made up of 18 amino acids. V shed 0 bases and J shed 3 bases, with 18 bases lying between them. The CDR3 nucleotides read TGTGCTAGTGGTTTGGTACGGAACCCAACGGAGGACTACAATGAGCAGTTCTTC. This gives the protein CASGLVRNPTEDYNEQFF. The full variable domain, with the rest looked up from reference TRBV12-5 and TRBJ2-1, is DARVTQTPRHKVTEMGQEVTMRCQPILGHNTVFWYRQTMMQGLELLAYFRNRAPLDDSGMPKDRFSAEMPDATLATLKIQPSEPRDSAVYFCASGLVRNPTEDYNEQFFGPGTRLTVL.

The sample holds many counts of this clonotype. CDR3 amino acids: CSASLLQEIYTF. CDR3 sequence (DNA): TGCAGTGCTAGTCTTCTGCAAGAGATATACACCTTC. The genes are TRBV20-1 and TRBJ1-2; D remains unclear. V was clipped by 3 bases and J by 11 bases, with 16 bases between them. Looked up from germline, CDR1 is DFQATT and CDR2 is SNEGSKA (reference sequence). The CDR3 runs 12 residues.

This clonotype was found many times. The V and J genes are TRBV29-1 and TRBJ1-1, with TRBD1 as a possible D gene (5 bases). This CDR3 region has 13 residues. The germline V and J ends were trimmed by 8 bases and 1 base, with 14 bases remaining between them. The germline V gene has CDR1 SQVTM and CDR2 ANQGSEA. Written as DNA, the CDR3 is TGCAGCCTTGTGCAGGGAGCGAACACTGAAGCTTTCTTT. It is translated as CSLVQGANTEAFF. The full variable domain, rest sourced from reference TRBV29-1 and TRBJ1-1, is SAVISQKPSRDICQRGTSLTIQCQVDSQVTMMFWYRQQPGQSLTLIATANQGSEATYESGFVIDKFPISRPNLTFSTLTVSNMSPEDSSIYLCSLVQGANTEAFFGQGTRLTVV.

This clonotype was seen many times. The rearrangement uses TRBV7-2 and TRBJ2-5; 7 nucleotides match TRBD2. CDR1 SGHTA and CDR2 FQGNSA come from the germline V gene. This CDR3 comprises 17 residues. V shed 5 bases, J shed 4 bases, and the junction held 16 bases outside the gene matches. Written as DNA, the CDR3 is TGTGCCAGCAGCCCCTGGACCCCGGCGGGAGCGTCAGAGACCCAGTACTTC. Encoded protein: CASSPWTPAGASETQYF.

The V and J genes are TRBV4-1 and TRBJ2-1; 8 bases are a match to TRBD2. CDR1 and CDR2 from the germline V gene are MGHRA and YSYEKL. The CDR3 spans 15 residues. V shed 3 bases and J 6 bases; nucleotides not matched to a gene: 7. The CDR3 spells CASSQVRTSTNEQFF. The DNA for the CDR3 is TGCGCCAGCAGCCAGGTGCGGACTAGCACCAATGAGCAGTTCTTC.

This clonotype occurred many times. The chain employs TRBV5-5 and TRBJ1-1; D call uncertain. The CDR3 has 13 amino acids. V lost 0 bases and J 10 bases, leaving 13 bases between the germline ends. CDR1 is SGHKS, CDR2 YYEKEE, per germline (reference sequence). CDR3 region: CASSLVADSGAFF. As DNA, the CDR3 is TGTGCCAGCAGCTTGGTGGCGGACTCCGGAGCTTTCTTT.

In this sample, this clonotype turned up many times. This chain joins TRBV3-1 and TRBJ2-5, with no clear D. This CDR3 contains 16 residues. V was pared by 1 base and J by 5 bases, with 17 bases between. CDR1 is LGHDT and CDR2 is YNNKEL in the germline V gene (reference sequence). CDR3 sequence (DNA): TGTGCCAGCAGCCAAGTCGCCTCAGCACCCCACGAGACCCAGTACTTC. Its protein is CASSQVASAPHETQYF.

With respect to this clonotype: Its ends do not fully match the called genes, so a read error is possible. V is TRBV20-1 and J is TRBJ2-7, with 12 nucleotides matching TRBD2. Per the germline V gene, CDR1 is DFQATT and CDR2 is SNEGSKA (reference sequence). CDR3 length: 14 residues. In DNA, the CDR3 is TGCAGTGCCAGAGGGCGACTAGCGGGAGTAGAGCAGTACTTC. It encodes CSARGRLAGVEQYF.

The chain has TRBV28 and TRBJ1-4, with TRBD1 identical over 12 bases. V lost 9 bases and J lost 6; bases outside the gene matches: 8. The CDR3 consists of 15 residues. Germline V gene lookup returns CDR1 MDHEN and CDR2 SYDVKM. The CDR3 is CASGTGGSWDEKLFF. CDR3 DNA: TGTGCCAGTGGGACAGGGGGCTCGTGGGATGAAAAACTGTTTTTT.

This clonotype was detected ten times or more. The rearrangement links TRBV11-3 to TRBJ1-1; D gene unclear. The germline CDR1 and CDR2 sequences are SGHNT and YENEEA. The CDR3 consists of 15 residues. V shed 5 bases and J shed 1 base, with 14 bases lying between them. The CDR3 region is CASSDSAGANTEAFF. Written as DNA, the CDR3 is TGTGCCAGCAGCGATTCTGCGGGTGCGAACACTGAAGCTTTCTTT.

This clonotype was counted a few times. This rearrangement joins TRBV10-2 to TRBJ1-5, with D hard to call. This CDR3 is 14 amino acids long. Germline V gives CDR1 WSHSY, CDR2 SAAADI. The V end was cut by 5 bases, the J end by 7 bases, with 15 bases between. The CDR3, as DNA: TGCGCCAGCAGTCCTCATCGAGTTTGGCAGCCCCAGCATTTT. It encodes CASSPHRVWQPQHF.

This chain joins TRBV19 and TRBJ1-1, with D maybe TRBD1 (6 bases). V was clipped by 1 base and J by 5 bases, with 11 bases between them. The CDR3 has 14 residues. Germline V lookup: CDR1 LNHDA, CDR2 SQIVND (reference sequence). The CDR3 coding sequence is TGTGCCAGTAGTATAGTCGGGGGCAAGACTGAAGCTTTCTTT. Its protein product is CASSIVGGKTEAFF.

This clonotype was observed a handful of times. The chain links TRBV5-4 to TRBJ1-2; a possible D gene is TRBD1 (6 bases). Trimming cost V 2 bases and J 14 bases, with 19 bases left between them. Germline V CDR1 and CDR2: SGHNT, YYREEE (reference sequence). This CDR3 comprises 13 residues. The CDR3 DNA sequence: TGTGCCAGCAGCTTATATACGGGGGCCGGGGGGACCTTC. Encoded protein: CASSLYTGAGGTF.

In its sample, this clonotype was seen many times. The rearrangement joins TRBV29-1 to TRBJ2-7; a possible D gene is TRBD1 (6 bases). Trimming shortened V by 7 bases and J by 6 bases, and 13 bases separated the two germline ends. The germline V gene encodes CDR1 SQVTM and CDR2 ANQGSEA. The CDR3 sequence is 11 residues long. The CDR3 sequence: CSAGVGSEQYF. CDR3 in DNA: TGCAGCGCAGGGGTGGGTAGCGAGCAGTACTTC.

The chain has TRBV18 and TRBJ2-1; 10 bases map to TRBD2. The CDR3 runs 15 residues. Unmatched junction bases numbered 3, after V lost 2 bases and J lost 5 bases. Germline loops: CDR1 KGHSH, CDR2 LQKENI. The CDR3 reads CASSPTSGTNNEQFF. As DNA, the CDR3 is TGTGCCAGCTCACCAACTAGCGGGACTAACAATGAGCAGTTCTTC.

The chain links TRBV4-1 to TRBJ2-1, with 9 bases fitting TRBD2. Germline lookup yields CDR1 MGHRA and CDR2 YSYEKL. This CDR3 spans 16 amino acids. V was pared by 5 bases and J by 7 bases, with 12 bases of the junction left unmatched. The CDR3 reads CASSDPWVAGGNEQFF. Written as DNA, the CDR3 is TGCGCCAGCAGCGACCCTTGGGTGGCGGGAGGGAATGAGCAGTTCTTC.

This clonotype was seen more than once but under ten times. This chain links TRBV20-1 with TRBJ2-5, with 9 bases identical to TRBD2. In germline, CDR1 is DFQATT, CDR2 SNEGSKA (reference sequence). With V trimmed by 2 bases and J by 1 base, 5 bases remained unmatched. CDR3 size: 15 residues. CDR3 in amino acids: CSARRAGGGQETQYF. The CDR3 DNA follows: TGCAGTGCTAGAAGGGCGGGAGGGGGCCAAGAGACCCAGTACTTC.

This clonotype was seen at least ten times. The CDR3 region has the DNA TGTGCCAGCAGTTTATCGTTTGCAGGGGACTACGAGCAGTACTTC. Residues: CASSLSFAGDYEQYF. V is TRBV27 and J is TRBJ2-7, with D possibly matching TRBD1 (6 bases). The V gene lost 0 bases and the J gene lost 3 bases, with 12 bases spanning the gap. Germline V gene data show CDR1 as MNHEY and CDR2 as SMNVEV (reference sequence). The CDR3 consists of 15 residues.

This clonotype has at least ten counts. The chain carries TRBV10-3 and TRBJ2-7; perhaps TRBD2 as D (5 bases). Trimming removed 6 bases from V and 1 base from J, with 7 bases in between. The CDR3 sequence is 12 residues long. Germline CDR1 is ENHRY and CDR2 is SYGVKD. CDR3 loop: CAISRDSYEQYF. In nucleotides, the CDR3 is TGTGCCATCAGCCGGGATTCCTACGAGCAGTACTTC.

This clonotype was detected only a few times. This chain connects TRBV4-1 to TRBJ2-7; no clear D. Germline V CDR1 and CDR2: MGHRA, YSYEKL. The CDR3 totals 14 residues. The V end lost 0 bases, the J end lost 4 bases, and 10 bases lay between the germline ends. This CDR3 is CASSQDPSLYEQYF. The CDR3 DNA reads as TGCGCCAGCAGCCAAGATCCATCCCTTTACGAGCAGTACTTC.